This T cell receptor beta chain comes out of a study of B cell selection in AIRE deficiency. Study-level points and caveats: CDR3s were shorter in shared Treg sequences, reflecting few non-templated nucleotide insertions. Of a few thousand shared Treg TCRbeta sequences, 30% to 40% were healthy-only, approximately 9.7% patient-only.

The junction had 13 bases not matched to a gene; V was cut back by 3 bases and J by 6 bases. Per germline, CDR1 SGHNT and CDR2 YENEEA. This CDR3 has 17 amino acids. Assay used: immunoSEQ multiplex PCR; TCRdb lists only in-frame clones, some missing. The data show fewer than 30,000 clones, with around 97% seen just once and less than 0.25% held by the top ten. CD4+CD127+ cells were sorted as the conventional CD4 T cells. This clone came up once. Its antigen is currently unknown. The TCR comes from a human donor with AIRE deficiency. V and J are TRBV11-3 and TRBJ2-3, with 9 bases lining up with TRBD1. Source material: conventional CD4+ T cells sorted from PBMCs. In nucleotides, the CDR3 is TGTGCCAGCAGCTTGGGGCCGGGACAGGGTCTCCCGGATACGCAGTATTTT. Translating it yields CASSLGPGQGLPDTQYF.